This T cell receptor (beta chain) was observed in a study of cytomegalovirus exposure and HLA in healthy donors. At the level of the study: Previous work identified roughly 120 million unique TCR beta sequences from around 200 million T cells. In terms of ancestry, the Caucasian-associated cluster contained roughly four fifths of the roughly 360 genotyped donors.

This CDR3 is built from 12 residues. Germline CDR1 reads ENHRY; CDR2 reads SYGVKD. J lost 5 bases, V lost 5 bases, and 1 base had no gene match. Overall study results and limits: Across all donors, roughly uniform sequencing depth was an assumption of the presence/absence analyses. When the data were analyzed later, several of the most significant clusters appeared to be linked to common viral pathogens.

This clone was seen many times. Its antigen is currently unknown. In the PCR, 60 Vbeta and 13 Jbeta primers were used. TCRdb keeps only in-frame clones here, not all; method: immunoSEQ multiplex PCR. The sample has under 150,000 clones; 67% are singletons. Material: PBMCs. The TCR sequence derives from a man aged 18 to 35 in good health and CMV-seropositive. The chain joins TRBV10-3 to TRBJ1-1; TRBD1 aligns across 8 bases. The CDR3 loop reads CAISWTGTEAFF. The DNA for the CDR3 is TGTGCCATCAGTTGGACAGGGACTGAAGCTTTCTTT.